This T cell receptor (beta chain) was documented in a study of blood T cell repertoires in COVID-19. This CDR3 has 13 residues. The J segment lost 3 bases and the V segment lost 4 bases, leaving 3 bases of the junction unmatched. Germline V lookup: CDR1 KGHSH, CDR2 LQKENI. Data came from immunoSEQ multiplex PCR; TCRdb stores just in-frame clones and leaves some out. The repertoire includes some 250,000 clones, approximately 85% of them detected once, and over 0.55% sits in the top ten. A single count supports this clone. The sample consisted of peripheral blood. V gene TRBV18 combines with J gene TRBJ2-7, with TRBD1 identical over 7 bases. The sequence derives from a human donor in a cohort sampled during active COVID-19. The CDR3 nucleotides are TGTGCCAGCTCACGATGGGACAGCTACGAGCAGTACTTC. It encodes CASSRWDSYEQYF.